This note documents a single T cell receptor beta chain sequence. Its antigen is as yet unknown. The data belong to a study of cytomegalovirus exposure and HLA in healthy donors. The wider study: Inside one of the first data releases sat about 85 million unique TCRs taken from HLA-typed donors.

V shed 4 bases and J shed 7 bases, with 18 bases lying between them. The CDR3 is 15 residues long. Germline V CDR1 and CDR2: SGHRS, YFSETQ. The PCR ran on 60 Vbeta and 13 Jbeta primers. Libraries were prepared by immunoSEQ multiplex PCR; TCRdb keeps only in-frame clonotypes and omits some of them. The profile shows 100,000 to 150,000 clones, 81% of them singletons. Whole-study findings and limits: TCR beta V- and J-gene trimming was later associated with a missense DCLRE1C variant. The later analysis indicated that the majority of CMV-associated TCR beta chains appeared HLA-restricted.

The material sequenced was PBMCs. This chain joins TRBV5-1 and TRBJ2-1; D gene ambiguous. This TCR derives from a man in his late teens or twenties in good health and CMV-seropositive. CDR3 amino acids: CASSRVLDIGNEQFF. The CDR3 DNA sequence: TGCGCCAGCAGCCGCGTCTTAGATATCGGGAATGAGCAGTTCTTC.